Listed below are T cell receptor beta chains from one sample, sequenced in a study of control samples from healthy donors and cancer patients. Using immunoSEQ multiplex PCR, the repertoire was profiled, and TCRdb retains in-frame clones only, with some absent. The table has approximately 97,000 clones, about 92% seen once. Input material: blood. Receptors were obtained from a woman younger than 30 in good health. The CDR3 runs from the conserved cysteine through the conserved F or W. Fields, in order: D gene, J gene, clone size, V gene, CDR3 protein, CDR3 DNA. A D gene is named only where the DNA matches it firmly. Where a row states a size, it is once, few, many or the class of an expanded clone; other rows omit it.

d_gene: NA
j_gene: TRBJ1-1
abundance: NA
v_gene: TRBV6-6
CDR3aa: CASTGEGYTEAFF
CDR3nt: TGTGCCAGCACCGGCGAGGGGTACACTGAAGCTTTCTTT

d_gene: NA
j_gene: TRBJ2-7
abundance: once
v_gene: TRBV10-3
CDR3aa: CAISEPQRSHEQYF
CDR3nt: TGTGCCATCAGTGAGCCTCAACGGTCCCACGAGCAGTACTTC

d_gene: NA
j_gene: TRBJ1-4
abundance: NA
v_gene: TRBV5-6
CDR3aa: CASSLARGGRMHEKLFF
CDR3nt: TGTGCCAGCAGCTTGGCTAGGGGCGGCCGGATGCATGAAAAACTGTTTTTT

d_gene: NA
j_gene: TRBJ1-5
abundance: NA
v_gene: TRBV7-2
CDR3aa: CASSLGYSNQPQHF
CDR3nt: TGTGCCAGCAGCTTAGGGTACTCCAATCAGCCCCAGCATTTT

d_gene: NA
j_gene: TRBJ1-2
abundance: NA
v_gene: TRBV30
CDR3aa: CAWRPEGGSNYGYTF
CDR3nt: TGTGCCTGGAGACCCGAGGGGGGAAGCAACTATGGCTACACCTTC

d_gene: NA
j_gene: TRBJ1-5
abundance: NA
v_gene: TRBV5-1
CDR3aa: CASSLGGSSNQPQHF
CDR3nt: TGCGCCAGCAGCTTGGGCGGCAGCAGCAATCAGCCCCAGCATTTT

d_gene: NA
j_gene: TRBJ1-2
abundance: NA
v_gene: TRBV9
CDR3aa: CASSVEGSDYTF
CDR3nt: TGTGCCAGCAGCGTAGAAGGTTCGGACTACACCTTC

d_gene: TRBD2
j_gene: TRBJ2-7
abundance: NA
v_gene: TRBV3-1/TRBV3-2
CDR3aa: CASSLTTGTSSRKQYF
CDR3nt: TGTGCCAGCAGCCTCACAACCGGGACTAGTTCTCGTAAGCAGTACTTC

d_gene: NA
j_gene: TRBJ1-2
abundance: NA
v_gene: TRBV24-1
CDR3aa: CATSDPDSYGYTF
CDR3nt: TGTGCCACCAGTGACCCGGACAGCTATGGCTACACCTTC

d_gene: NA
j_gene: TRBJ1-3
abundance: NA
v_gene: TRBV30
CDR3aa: CAWVPQASISGNTIYF
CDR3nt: TGTGCCTGGGTACCACAGGCCTCAATCTCTGGAAACACCATATATTTT